Below, one T cell receptor beta chain is given with its context. The data are from a study of a mutant IDH1 vaccine in newly diagnosed glioma. About the research overall: Treated patients showed a male proportion of around 62%, a female proportion of approximately 38%, and a mean age of approximately 40 years. Most patients had received both radiotherapy and temozolomide, the prior options being radiotherapy, temozolomide, or both.

Sequencing used immunoSEQ multiplex PCR; TCRdb keeps in-frame clones, though not all of them. The sample consists of about 88,000 clones, almost 85% of them appearing once. V lost 0 bases to trimming and J lost 7 bases; unmatched junction nucleotides: 8. CDR1 is MNHEY and CDR2 is SVGAGI in the germline V gene. The CDR3 loop spans 15 amino acids. The time point is: baseline, week 1 (first vaccination visit). As for treatment: pre-vaccination baseline after standard-of-care therapy. The donor cohort comprised cases of new WHO grade 3 or 4 IDH1-mutant, ATRX-lost astrocytoma. Here the sequenced sample was PBMCs, taken from a glioma patient treated with radiotherapy, temozolomide or both. This chain connects TRBV6-5 to TRBJ2-7; 8 bases line up with TRBD1. The receptor comes from a man in his forties with glioma. Some clones in this sample may be carry-over from other donors' samples. The CDR3 nucleotides are TGTGCCAGCAGTTACTCAGGGCAGGGGGCGAGGGAGCAGTACTTC. Amino acids: CASSYSGQGAREQYF.